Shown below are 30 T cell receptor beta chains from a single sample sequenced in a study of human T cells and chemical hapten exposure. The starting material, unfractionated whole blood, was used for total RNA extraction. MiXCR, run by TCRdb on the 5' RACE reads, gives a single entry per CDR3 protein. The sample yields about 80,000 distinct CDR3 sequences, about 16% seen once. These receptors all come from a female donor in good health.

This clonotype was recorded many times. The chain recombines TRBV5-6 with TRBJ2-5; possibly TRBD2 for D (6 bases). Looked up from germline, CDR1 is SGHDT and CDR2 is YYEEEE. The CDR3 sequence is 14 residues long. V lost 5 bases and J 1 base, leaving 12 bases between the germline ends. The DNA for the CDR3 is TGTGCCAGCAGGACCGGGACTTTCCAAGAGACCCAGTACTTC. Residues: CASRTGTFQETQYF.

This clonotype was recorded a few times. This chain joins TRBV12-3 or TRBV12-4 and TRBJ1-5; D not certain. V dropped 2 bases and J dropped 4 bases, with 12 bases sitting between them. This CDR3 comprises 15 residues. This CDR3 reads CASSLRQAENQPQHF. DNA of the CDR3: TGTGCCAGCAGTTTACGGCAGGCTGAGAATCAGCCCCAGCATTTT.

Here the CDR3 DNA reads TGCAGTGCCCTGCGGGGGGGCCAAGAGACCCAGTACTTC. Translated: CSALRGGQETQYF. This sequence joins TRBV20-1 and TRBJ2-5, with 9 bases aligning to TRBD2. The germline V gene has CDR1 DFQATT and CDR2 SNEGSKA (reference sequence). The CDR3 has 13 amino acids. V was clipped by 6 bases and J by 1 base; unmatched bases: 3.

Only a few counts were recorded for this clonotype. In nucleotides, the CDR3 is TGTGCCAGCAGCTTAGATGGAGATACGCAGTATTTT. Its translation is CASSLDGDTQYF. V usage is TRBV7-9 and J usage is TRBJ2-3; D not resolved. The length of the CDR3 is 12 residues. Germline assignment: CDR1 SEHNR and CDR2 FQNEAQ (reference sequence). V was pared by 1 base and J by 5 bases, with 4 bases between.

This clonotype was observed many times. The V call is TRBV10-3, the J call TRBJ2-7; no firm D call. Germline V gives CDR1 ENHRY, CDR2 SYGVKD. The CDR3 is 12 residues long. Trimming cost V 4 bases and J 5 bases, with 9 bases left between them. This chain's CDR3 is CAISARRDEQYF. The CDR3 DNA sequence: TGTGCCATCAGTGCTCGTCGGGACGAGCAGTACTTC.

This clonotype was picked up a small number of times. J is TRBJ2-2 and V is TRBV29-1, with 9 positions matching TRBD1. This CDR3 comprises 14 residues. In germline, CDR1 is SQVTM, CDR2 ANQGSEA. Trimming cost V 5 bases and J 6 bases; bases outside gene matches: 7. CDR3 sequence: CSVTRTGDPGELFF. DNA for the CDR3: TGCAGCGTTACGCGGACAGGGGATCCCGGGGAGCTGTTTTTT.

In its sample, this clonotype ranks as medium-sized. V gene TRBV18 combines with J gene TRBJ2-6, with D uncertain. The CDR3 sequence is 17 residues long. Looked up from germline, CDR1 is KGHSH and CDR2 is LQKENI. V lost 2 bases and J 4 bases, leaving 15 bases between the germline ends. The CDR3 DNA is TGTGCCAGCTCACCATTGAACACCGGACCCGGGGCCAACGTCCTGACTTTC. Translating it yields CASSPLNTGPGANVLTF.

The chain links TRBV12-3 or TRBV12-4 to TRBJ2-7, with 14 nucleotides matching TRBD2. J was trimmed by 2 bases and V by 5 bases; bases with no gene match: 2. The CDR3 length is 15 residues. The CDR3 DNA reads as TGTGCCAGCAGTGGGACTAGCGGGAGAACCTACGAGCAGTACTTC. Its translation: CASSGTSGRTYEQYF.

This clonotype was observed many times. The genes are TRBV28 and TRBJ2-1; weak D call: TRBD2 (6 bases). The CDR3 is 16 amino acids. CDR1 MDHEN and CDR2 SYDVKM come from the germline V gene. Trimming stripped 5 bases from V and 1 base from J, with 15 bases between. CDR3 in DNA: TGTGCCAGCAGTCCGGCTGGGGGGAGGTCCTACAATGAGCAGTTCTTC. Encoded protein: CASSPAGGRSYNEQFF.

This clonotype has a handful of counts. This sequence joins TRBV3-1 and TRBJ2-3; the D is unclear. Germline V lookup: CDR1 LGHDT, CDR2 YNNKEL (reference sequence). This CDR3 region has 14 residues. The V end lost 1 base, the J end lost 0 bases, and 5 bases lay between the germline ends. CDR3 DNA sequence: TGTGCCAGCAGCCAAGTGCCTAGCACAGATACGCAGTATTTT. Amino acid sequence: CASSQVPSTDTQYF.

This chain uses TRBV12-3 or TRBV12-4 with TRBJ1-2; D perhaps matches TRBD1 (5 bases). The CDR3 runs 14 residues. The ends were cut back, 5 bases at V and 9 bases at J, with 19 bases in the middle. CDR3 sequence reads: CASSPPGGGSSYTF. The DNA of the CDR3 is TGTGCCAGCAGTCCGCCAGGCGGGGGGTCTAGCTACACCTTC.

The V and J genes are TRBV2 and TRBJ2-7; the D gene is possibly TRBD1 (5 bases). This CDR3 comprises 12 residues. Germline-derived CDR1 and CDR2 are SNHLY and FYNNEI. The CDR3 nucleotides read TGTGCCAGCAGTGTTTCGGGCAGGGATTTTGTAGTC. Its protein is CASSVSGRDFVV.

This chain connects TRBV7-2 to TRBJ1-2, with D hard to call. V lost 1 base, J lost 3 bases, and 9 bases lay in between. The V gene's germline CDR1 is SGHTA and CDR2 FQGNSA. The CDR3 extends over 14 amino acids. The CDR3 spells CASSLEIGDYGYTF. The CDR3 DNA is TGTGCCAGCAGCTTAGAGATCGGAGACTATGGCTACACCTTC.

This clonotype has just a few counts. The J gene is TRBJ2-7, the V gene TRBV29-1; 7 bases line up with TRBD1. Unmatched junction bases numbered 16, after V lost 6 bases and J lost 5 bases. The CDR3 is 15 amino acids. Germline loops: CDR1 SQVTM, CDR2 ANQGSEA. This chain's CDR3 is CSVKLTGTAIDEQYF. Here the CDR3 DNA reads TGCAGCGTAAAGCTGACCGGGACAGCCATCGACGAGCAGTACTTC.

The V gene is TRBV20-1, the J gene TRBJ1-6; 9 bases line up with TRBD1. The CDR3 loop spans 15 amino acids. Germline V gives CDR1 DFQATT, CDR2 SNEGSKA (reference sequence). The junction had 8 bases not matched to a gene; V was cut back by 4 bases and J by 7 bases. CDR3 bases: TGCAGTGCTATCCTCCCACAGGGGGCAAATTCACCCCTCCACTTT. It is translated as CSAILPQGANSPLHF.

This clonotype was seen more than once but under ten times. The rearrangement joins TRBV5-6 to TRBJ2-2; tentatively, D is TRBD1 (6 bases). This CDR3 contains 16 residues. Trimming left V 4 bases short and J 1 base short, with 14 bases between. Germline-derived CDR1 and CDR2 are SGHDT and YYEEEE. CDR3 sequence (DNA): TGTGCCAGCAGCCCCCCAGGGGCGATGAACACCGGGGAGCTGTTTTTT. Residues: CASSPPGAMNTGELFF.

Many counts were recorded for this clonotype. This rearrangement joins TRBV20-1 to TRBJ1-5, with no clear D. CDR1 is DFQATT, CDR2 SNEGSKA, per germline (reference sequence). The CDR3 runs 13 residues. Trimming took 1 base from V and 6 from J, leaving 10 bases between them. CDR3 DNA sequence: TGCAGTGCTAGAGGACCCGAGGCTCAGCCCCAGCATTTT. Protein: CSARGPEAQPQHF.

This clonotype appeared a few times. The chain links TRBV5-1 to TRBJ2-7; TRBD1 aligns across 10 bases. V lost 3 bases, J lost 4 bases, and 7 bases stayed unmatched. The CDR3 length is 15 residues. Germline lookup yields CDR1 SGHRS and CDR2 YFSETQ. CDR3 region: CASSSSTGQGYEQYF. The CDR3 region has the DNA TGCGCCAGCAGCTCGTCGACGGGACAGGGGTACGAGCAGTACTTC.

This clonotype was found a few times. CDR3 region: CASRRGSGTQPQHF. As DNA, the CDR3 is TGTGCCAGCAGGAGGGGATCAGGGACCCAGCCCCAGCATTTT. V is TRBV27 and J is TRBJ1-5, with TRBD1 as a possible D gene (5 bases). The germline V gene encodes CDR1 MNHEY and CDR2 SMNVEV (reference sequence). Trimming cost V 6 bases and J 7 bases, with 16 bases left between them. The CDR3 has 14 residues.

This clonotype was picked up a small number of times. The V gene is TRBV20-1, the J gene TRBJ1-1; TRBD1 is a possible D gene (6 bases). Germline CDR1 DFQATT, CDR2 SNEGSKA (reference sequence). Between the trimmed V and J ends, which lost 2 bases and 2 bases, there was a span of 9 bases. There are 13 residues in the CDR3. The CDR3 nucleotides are TGCAGTGCTAGACAGGGGATCAACACTGAAGCTTTCTTT. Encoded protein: CSARQGINTEAFF.

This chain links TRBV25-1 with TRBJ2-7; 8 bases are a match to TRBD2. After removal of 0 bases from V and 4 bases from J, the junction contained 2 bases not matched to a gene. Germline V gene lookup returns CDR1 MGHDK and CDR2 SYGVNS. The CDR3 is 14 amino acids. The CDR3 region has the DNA TGTGCCAGCAGTGAATATAGCGGGGAGTACGAGCAGTACTTC. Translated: CASSEYSGEYEQYF.

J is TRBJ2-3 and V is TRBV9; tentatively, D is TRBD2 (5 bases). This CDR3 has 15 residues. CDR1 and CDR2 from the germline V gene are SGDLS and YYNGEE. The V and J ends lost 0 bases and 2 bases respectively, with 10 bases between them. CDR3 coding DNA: TGTGCCAGCAGCGTAGAGCTAGCCCACACAGATACGCAGTATTTT. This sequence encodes CASSVELAHTDTQYF. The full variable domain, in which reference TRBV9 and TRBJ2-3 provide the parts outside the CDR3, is DSGVTQTPKHLITATGQRVTLRCSPRSGDLSVYWYQQSLDQGLQFLIQYYNGEERAKGNILERFSAQQFPDLHSELNLSSLELGDSALYFCASSVELAHTDTQYFGPGTRLTVL.

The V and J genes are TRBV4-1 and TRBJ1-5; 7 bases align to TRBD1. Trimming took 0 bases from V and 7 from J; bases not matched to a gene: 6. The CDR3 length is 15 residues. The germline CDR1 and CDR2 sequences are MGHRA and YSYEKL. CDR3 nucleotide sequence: TGCGCCAGCAGCCAAGATCCGGGAGGGGGCCAGCCCCAGCATTTT. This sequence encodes CASSQDPGGGQPQHF.

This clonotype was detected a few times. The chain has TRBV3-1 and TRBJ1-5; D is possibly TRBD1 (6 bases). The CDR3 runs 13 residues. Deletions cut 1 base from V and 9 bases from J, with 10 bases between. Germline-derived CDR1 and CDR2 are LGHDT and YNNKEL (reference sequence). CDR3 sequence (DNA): TGTGCCAGCAGCCAAGTCAGGGGACGGCCCCAGCATTTT. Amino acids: CASSQVRGRPQHF.

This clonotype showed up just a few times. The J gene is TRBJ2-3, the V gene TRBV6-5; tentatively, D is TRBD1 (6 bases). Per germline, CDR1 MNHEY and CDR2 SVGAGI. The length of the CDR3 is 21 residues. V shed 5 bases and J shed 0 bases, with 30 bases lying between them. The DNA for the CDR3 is TGTGCCAGCAGTCCCACCCCAGTAAATCCAGGGGCGCGGATTAGCACAGATACGCAGTATTTT. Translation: CASSPTPVNPGARISTDTQYF.

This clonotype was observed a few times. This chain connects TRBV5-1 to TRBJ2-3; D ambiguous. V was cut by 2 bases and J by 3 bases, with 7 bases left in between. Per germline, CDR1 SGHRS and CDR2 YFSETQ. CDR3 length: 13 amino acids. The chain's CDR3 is CASSFLVTDTQYF. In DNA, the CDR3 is TGCGCCAGCAGCTTCTTGGTGACAGATACGCAGTATTTT.

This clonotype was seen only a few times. The CDR3 DNA follows: TGCAGTGCCCCGACCTCTAGCGGCTCCTACAATGAGCAGTTCTTC. Translation gives CSAPTSSGSYNEQFF. The chain is built from TRBV20-1 and TRBJ2-1, with 7 positions matching TRBD2. The CDR3 has 15 residues. Losses at the gene ends were 6 bases for V and 0 bases for J; bases not matched to a gene: 8. CDR1 is DFQATT and CDR2 is SNEGSKA in the germline V gene (reference sequence).

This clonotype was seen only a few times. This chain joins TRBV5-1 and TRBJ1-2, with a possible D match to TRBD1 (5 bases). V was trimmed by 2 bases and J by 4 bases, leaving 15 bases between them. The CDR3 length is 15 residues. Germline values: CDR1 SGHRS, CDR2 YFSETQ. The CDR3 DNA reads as TGCGCCAGCAGCTTAATTCCGACAGACCCCTATGGCTACACCTTC. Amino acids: CASSLIPTDPYGYTF.

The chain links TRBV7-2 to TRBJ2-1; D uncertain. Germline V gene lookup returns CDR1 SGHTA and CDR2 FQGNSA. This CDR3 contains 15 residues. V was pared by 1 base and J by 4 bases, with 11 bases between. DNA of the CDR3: TGTGCCAGCAGCTTAGGGGCGGATTTGTACAATGAGCAGTTCTTC. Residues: CASSLGADLYNEQFF. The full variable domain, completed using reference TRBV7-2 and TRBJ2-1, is GAGVSQSPSNKVTEKGKDVELRCDPISGHTALYWYRQSLGQGLEFLIYFQGNSAPDKSGLPSDRFSAERTGGSVSTLTIQRTQQEDSAVYLCASSLGADLYNEQFFGPGTRLTVL.

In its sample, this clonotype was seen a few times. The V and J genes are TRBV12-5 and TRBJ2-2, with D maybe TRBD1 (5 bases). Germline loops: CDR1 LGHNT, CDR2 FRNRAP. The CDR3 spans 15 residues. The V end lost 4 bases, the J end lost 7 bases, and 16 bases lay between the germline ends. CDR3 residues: CASGSPLMGLGELFF. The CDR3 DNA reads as TGTGCTAGTGGTTCACCCCTCATGGGGCTCGGGGAGCTGTTTTTT. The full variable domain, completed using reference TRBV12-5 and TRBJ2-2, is DARVTQTPRHKVTEMGQEVTMRCQPILGHNTVFWYRQTMMQGLELLAYFRNRAPLDDSGMPKDRFSAEMPDATLATLKIQPSEPRDSAVYFCASGSPLMGLGELFFGEGSRLTVL.